These T cell receptor beta chains were read from a single sample in a study of shared clonotypes between healthy human individuals. Sequenced by immunoSEQ multiplex PCR; TCRdb stores in-frame clones only, minus some. The profile shows some 2,500,000 clones, just under 95% of them singletons. Sequencing used naive CD4+ T cells from PBMCs. These receptors originate from a man between 18 and 29 years old in good health. Some clones in this sample may be carry-over from other donors' samples. CDR3s include the opening cysteine and the closing phenylalanine or tryptophan. Fields, in order: J gene, V gene, clone size, D gene, CDR3 DNA, CDR3 protein. The D gene is left open where the match is weak. Some rows have no size entry. The others give once, few or many, or a class for an expanded clone.

j_gene: TRBJ2-3; v_gene: TRBV15; abundance: NA; d_gene: NA; CDR3nt: TGTGCCACCAGCGGACAACGGGCGGGACGCACAGATACGCAGTATTTT; CDR3aa: CATSGQRAGRTDTQYF
j_gene: TRBJ1-4; v_gene: TRBV4-1; abundance: NA; d_gene: NA; CDR3nt: TGCGCCAGCAGCCTCCTACCAACGACAGCAACTAATGAAAAACTGTTTTTT; CDR3aa: CASSLLPTTATNEKLFF
j_gene: TRBJ2-5; v_gene: TRBV13; abundance: NA; d_gene: TRBD1; CDR3nt: TGTGCCAGCAGCCCCCCCCGCGAGACAGGGGAAGAGACCCAGTACTTC; CDR3aa: CASSPPRETGEETQYF
j_gene: TRBJ1-1; v_gene: TRBV28; abundance: NA; d_gene: TRBD1; CDR3nt: TGTGCCAGCAGTTTTGTTCACAGGGGGGCCACTGAAGCTTTCTTT; CDR3aa: CASSFVHRGATEAFF
j_gene: TRBJ2-5; v_gene: TRBV5-8; abundance: NA; d_gene: NA; CDR3nt: TGTGCCAGCAGCTTCCGGGGACAAGAGACCCAGTACTTC; CDR3aa: CASSFRGQETQYF
j_gene: TRBJ1-3; v_gene: TRBV9; abundance: once; d_gene: NA; CDR3nt: TGTGCCAGCTCGGGAGGGGGACGGCCCTCTGGAAACACCATATATTTT; CDR3aa: CASSGGGRPSGNTIYF
j_gene: TRBJ2-7; v_gene: TRBV6-5; abundance: NA; d_gene: NA; CDR3nt: TGTGCCAGCAGTTACTCCCGGGGTGATCTTTACGAGCAGTACTTC; CDR3aa: CASSYSRGDLYEQYF
j_gene: TRBJ2-2; v_gene: TRBV28; abundance: NA; d_gene: NA; CDR3nt: TGTGCCAGTAAACAGGGACCGAACACCGGGGAGCTGTTTTTT; CDR3aa: CASKQGPNTGELFF
j_gene: TRBJ2-5; v_gene: TRBV11-2; abundance: NA; d_gene: NA; CDR3nt: TGTGCCAGCAGCGTACTATTCTCGTCGGTTGTGGAGACCCAGTACTTC; CDR3aa: CASSVLFSSVVETQYF
j_gene: TRBJ2-1; v_gene: TRBV5-4; abundance: NA; d_gene: TRBD2; CDR3nt: TGTGCCAGCAGCTCTAGCGGATCCTACAATGAGCAGTTCTTC; CDR3aa: CASSSSGSYNEQFF
j_gene: TRBJ2-7; v_gene: TRBV5-6; abundance: NA; d_gene: NA; CDR3nt: TGTGCCAGCGGTCTACACGAGCAGTACTTC; CDR3aa: CASGLHEQYF
j_gene: TRBJ2-7; v_gene: TRBV5-1; abundance: NA; d_gene: TRBD2; CDR3nt: TGCGCCAGCAGCGGCGGGACTAGCGGATACGAGCAGTACTTC; CDR3aa: CASSGGTSGYEQYF
j_gene: TRBJ2-1; v_gene: TRBV5-1; abundance: NA; d_gene: NA; CDR3nt: TGCGCCAGCAGCTTGGTCCTTCCTGGCTACAATGAGCAGTTCTTC; CDR3aa: CASSLVLPGYNEQFF